This T cell receptor beta chain was recorded in a study of beta chain features in type 1 diabetes (dated by TCRdb to the late 2010s). For the study in its entirety: Mean age, gender distribution, total cell number and subset yield did not differ between patients and healthy donors. A total of 85 million to 140 million sorted cells were examined across all samples, and the number of cells per subset was strongly correlated with RNA yield. In the study, TCRB repertoires of sorted circulating CD4+ T cell subsets from recently diagnosed type 1 diabetes patients were compared with those of matched healthy donors. Regulatory and stem cell-like memory subsets were isolated from only 8 patients and roughly eight healthy donors, whereas naive and central memory subsets came from all 30 or so donors.

The table lists this clone with a few counts. Its cognate antigen has yet to be identified. Base qualities are not recorded, but no much larger clone differs from it by a single base. The CDR3, from cysteine to phenylalanine, totals 13 residues. The CDR3 DNA has 39 bases and is translated from base 1. Ends trimmed: V by 7 bases, J by 10 bases; bases unmatched to a gene: 10. Taken from the germline V gene, the CDR1 and CDR2 loops are SNHLY and FYNNEI. Each donor gave one peripheral blood draw, roughly 0.11 L on average, collected into heparinised tubes. Using a panel that included CD45RO, CCR7, CD25, CD127, CD95 and CD27, naive, central memory, regulatory and stem cell-like memory CD4+ T cells were sorted on a BD FACSAria II. Purity was above 98% for every sorted population. PBMCs were isolated immediately by Lymphoprep density gradient centrifugation and stained directly without culture. To minimize batch effects, samples were stained and sorted in pairs, one healthy donor with one patient per experiment.

The entire amount of isolated RNA was reverse transcribed using the High Capacity cDNA Reverse Transcription Kit, so the sequenced TCRB transcripts were expressed ones. Deep immunoSEQ sequencing was applied to naive, central memory and regulatory T cell samples, giving an average of about 3.4 million total reads per sample. After sorted cells were lysed in RLT buffer, RNA was extracted with DNase-treated RNeasy Micro or Mini kits, with the choice depending on cell number. To prevent cross-contamination, each cell subset was processed individually, whereas patient and healthy donor samples were processed jointly. TCRB sequences were amplified from cDNA with the immunoSEQ multiplex PCR, producing 87-bp fragments spanning the CDR3 region. The amplicons were sequenced using the Illumina HiSeq platform. The source study handled its data this way. Synthetic template baselines were used to correct PCR bias computationally, reads within Hamming distance 2 were collapsed together, and singletons that could not be merged were discarded. By aligning reads against IMGT, V, D and J genes, CDR3 length, and insertions or deletions at six rearrangement sites were assigned. Within each subset, clonotype counts were normalized to sorted cell number, after which true diversity and Gini coefficients were computed with the tcR R package. The overlap coefficient, calculated on TCRB nucleotide sequences, was used to quantify repertoire sharing. Here the immuneACCESS table is served through TCRdb, limited to in-frame sequences with V and J called. Missing clones are a known gap in these copies; in checked studies unresolved V genes cover under half, and the rest lacks a known reason. The DNA gave D and trimming, while V, J and clone size come from that table. This sample comprises more than 150,000 clones, approximately 13% of them detected only once. 0.62% of the sample goes to the ten largest clones.

On the study overall, not on this receptor specifically: Fewer insertions and more nucleotide deletions at VDJ recombination sites were observed in patients with type 1 diabetes, implying thymic rearrangement abnormalities. Naive, central memory and regulatory TCRB repertoires appeared to be more alike among patients than among healthy donors. Because cDNA rather than genomic DNA was sequenced, highly expressing activated cells could have been over-represented, although no difference in activation and CD3 levels was found between groups. Type 1 diabetes patients showed a moderate but significant shortening of TCRB CDR3 length in all four CD4+ subsets. PCR may preferentially amplify shorter templates, but because patient and control samples were amplified and corrected together, any resulting skew would affect both groups equally. Because small numbers of individuals were included in the HLA sub-analyses, any influence of HLA type on TCRB rearrangement was left unresolved.

Rearrangement joined TRBV2 to TRBJ1-5, with 7 bases matching TRBD1. Sequenced input: central memory CD4+ T cells from blood. The TCR comes from a woman under 30 in good health. Read as DNA, the sequence is TGTGCCAGCATTCGACAGGGTGTTGGTCCCCAGCATTTT. This gives the protein CASIRQGVGPQHF. When the CDR3 is completed using the reference TRBV2 and TRBJ1-5 genes on either side, the full variable domain is EPEVTQTPSHQVTQMGQEVILRCVPISNHLYFYWYRQILGQKVEFLVSFYNNEISEKSEIFDDQFSVERPDGSNFTLKIRSTKLEDSAMYFCASIRQGVGPQHFGDGTRLSIL.